The T cell receptor (beta chain) described here comes from a study of CD8 T cells in ankylosing spondylitis (dated by TCRdb to between 2016 and 2019). About the full investigation: The study set out to find disease-linked TCR variants by profiling T cell receptor beta repertoires in ankylosing spondylitis patients and healthy donors. The full study cohort was made up of 25 ankylosing spondylitis patients and 108 healthy donors. Peripheral blood was sampled, and synovial fluid was additionally collected from ankylosing spondylitis patients. Here is what the overall study found, with its caveats: Some motif variants had previously been reported in the synovial fluid and blood of reactive arthritis patients, which suggests shared mechanisms of disease initiation. The disease-linked clones were reported as significantly enriched in matched synovial fluid samples from ankylosing spondylitis patients. A CD8+ phenotype was shown by the disease-linked clones, which were found at relatively low frequencies in peripheral blood. Blood from ankylosing spondylitis patients appeared to be characterized by a TCR beta motif made up of under 10 highly homologous amino acid variants.

About this clonotype: Its recognized antigen is unknown. One end of the junction varies from germline; a read error may be responsible.

TCRdb shows the sequencer as Illumina HiSeq 2500. TCR beta libraries were prepared by quantitative 5'-RACE with molecular barcodes. The source study handled its data this way. A new computational method based on a probabilistic model of VDJ rearrangement was used to identify disease-linked TCR variants. Using fastp at Q25 and MiXCR, TCRdb reprocessed the public reads and kept productive beta chains. Every entry covers one CDR3 protein and lists the most common genes and DNA from its rows. The V and J calls reflect TCRdb's pipeline rather than the authors' work. The sample table lists fewer than 500,000 distinct CDR3 sequences, about 20% of them with a count of one. The ten largest clonotypes hold about a sixth of the sample. As encoded in the germline V gene, CDR1 is SGDLS while CDR2 is YYNGEE. Inclusive of the bounding cysteine and phenylalanine, the CDR3 is 14 residues long. Only the CDR3 portion is preserved as DNA: 42 bases, with reading frame beginning at the first base.

The rearrangement combines TRBV9 with TRBJ1-5; the D gene assignment is ambiguous. This clonotype was obtained from a male donor with ankylosing spondylitis. The sequenced sample consisted of blood, either unsorted or a sorted T cell fraction (not recorded which). In nucleotides, the sequence is TGTGCCAGCAGCCCCCAAAACAGCATTCAGCCCCAGCATTTT. Its protein product is CASSPQNSIQPQHF.